Listed below are T cell receptor beta chains from one sample, sequenced in a study of blood T cell repertoires in COVID-19. Assay used: immunoSEQ multiplex PCR; TCRdb lists only in-frame clones, some missing. The repertoire consists of roughly 75,000 clones, with around 85% occurring once and the leading ten covering approximately 17%. The sample comprised peripheral blood. Receptor source: an elderly man in a cohort sampled during active COVID-19. Both conserved end residues are part of each CDR3. D genes are given only for firm matches. Clone size is stated in some rows and not others, as once, few, many or a class when expanded.

v_gene	abundance	j_gene	d_gene	CDR3aa	CDR3nt
TRBV6-5	NA	TRBJ2-2	NA	CASRLPGNTGELFF	TGTGCCAGCAGACTACCGGGAAACACCGGGGAGCTGTTTTTT
TRBV2	NA	TRBJ2-7	NA	CASTAAEEQYF	TGTGCCAGCACAGCAGCGGAAGAGCAGTACTTC
TRBV29-1	NA	TRBJ1-2	TRBD1	CSVTGQGFNYGYTF	TGCAGCGTGACGGGACAGGGGTTCAACTATGGCTACACCTTC
TRBV18	NA	TRBJ1-1	TRBD1	CASSLGQESEAFF	TGTGCCAGCTCCCTCGGACAGGAGAGTGAAGCTTTCTTT
TRBV10-3	NA	TRBJ1-2	NA	CAISPDSNYGYTF	TGTGCCATCAGCCCGGACAGTAACTATGGCTACACCTTC
TRBV7-2	NA	TRBJ1-2	TRBD1	CASSLSAGGTAGYGYTF	TGTGCCAGCAGCTTAAGTGCAGGGGGTACCGCTGGCTATGGCTACACCTTC
TRBV19	NA	TRBJ1-6	NA	CASSISNSPLHF	TGTGCCAGTAGTATTTCGAATTCACCCCTCCACTTT
TRBV19	NA	TRBJ1-5	NA	CASSTNRESNQPQHF	TGTGCCAGTAGTACTAACAGGGAAAGCAATCAGCCCCAGCATTTT
TRBV6-2/TRBV6-3	NA	TRBJ1-1	NA	CASSPPGGGTEAFF	TGTGCCAGCAGCCCCCCGGGGGGTGGCACTGAAGCTTTCTTT
TRBV6-2/TRBV6-3	once	TRBJ1-1	NA	CASSPGRGYTEAFF	TGTGCCAGCAGCCCCGGCAGGGGATATACTGAAGCTTTCTTT
TRBV10-1	NA	TRBJ2-5	NA	CASSEARSRGGCQETQYF	TGCGCCAGCAGTGAGGCCCGAAGCAGGGGAGGGTGCCAAGAGACCCAGTACTTC
TRBV5-8	NA	TRBJ2-5	TRBD1	CASSLGDRGTETQYF	TGTGCCAGCAGCTTAGGGGACAGGGGCACAGAGACCCAGTACTTC
TRBV29-1	NA	TRBJ1-4	TRBD1	CSVRQGGEKLFF	TGCAGCGTTCGACAGGGTGGAGAAAAACTGTTTTTT
TRBV5-8	NA	TRBJ1-4	NA	CASSPRRGWEKLFF	TGTGCCAGCAGCCCACGGAGGGGTTGGGAAAAACTGTTTTTT
TRBV4-1	NA	TRBJ1-2	NA	CASSQDLVYYGYTF	TGCGCCAGCAGCCAAGATCTAGTCTACTATGGCTACACCTTC
TRBV19	NA	TRBJ2-2	TRBD1	CASKWDSIYTGELFF	TGTGCCAGTAAATGGGACAGCATTTACACCGGGGAGCTGTTTTTT
TRBV5-6	once	TRBJ1-2	NA	CASSLETYGYTF	TGTGCCAGCAGCTTGGAGACTTATGGCTACACCTTC
TRBV19	NA	TRBJ2-3	NA	CASSILTPVSGDTQYF	TGTGCCAGTAGTATATTGACCCCCGTCTCAGGAGATACGCAGTATTTT
TRBV24-1	NA	TRBJ2-5	TRBD1	CATSDPTGGETQYF	TGTGCCACCAGTGATCCGACAGGGGGAGAGACCCAGTACTTC
TRBV5-4	NA	TRBJ2-3	TRBD2	CASSSARLAGTTQYF	TGTGCCAGCAGCTCCGCTCGACTAGCGGGGACTACGCAGTATTTT
TRBV12-3/TRBV12-4	NA	TRBJ1-1	NA	CASSSGMAEAFF	TGTGCCAGCAGCTCAGGGATGGCTGAAGCTTTCTTT
TRBV5-4	NA	TRBJ2-3	TRBD2	CASSFTGVAGDLSTDTQYF	TGTGCCAGCAGCTTCACGGGGGTAGCGGGGGACCTCAGCACAGATACGCAGTATTTT
TRBV9	NA	TRBJ2-2	NA	CASRASEAGGELFF	TGTGCCAGCAGGGCTTCTGAGGCTGGCGGGGAGCTGTTTTTT
TRBV10-3	once	TRBJ2-5	TRBD1	CAISDSQGEQETQYF	TGTGCCATCAGCGACTCCCAGGGGGAACAAGAGACCCAGTACTTC
TRBV5-1	NA	TRBJ1-1	NA	CASSLGVQVTEAFF	TGCGCCAGCAGCTTAGGGGTCCAGGTTACTGAAGCTTTCTTT
TRBV7-8	NA	TRBJ1-1	TRBD1	CASSNQGARAFF	TGTGCCAGCAGCAATCAGGGGGCAAGAGCTTTCTTT
TRBV28	NA	TRBJ1-5	TRBD1	CASVTGDSNQPQHF	TGTGCCAGTGTCACAGGGGATAGCAATCAGCCCCAGCATTTT
TRBV11-2	few	TRBJ2-2	NA	CASNIYGVNTGELFF	TGTGCCAGCAACATCTACGGGGTCAACACCGGGGAGCTGTTTTTT
TRBV11-2	NA	TRBJ1-4	NA	CASSLDQGKATNEKLFF	TGTGCCAGCAGCTTAGATCAGGGGAAGGCTACTAATGAAAAACTGTTTTTT
TRBV2	few	TRBJ2-2	TRBD2	CASSEGLAGGELFF	TGTGCCAGCAGTGAAGGGCTAGCGGGCGGGGAGCTGTTTTTT
TRBV5-6	NA	TRBJ1-1	NA	CASSLGFRANTEAFF	TGTGCCAGCAGCTTAGGATTCAGGGCGAACACTGAAGCTTTCTTT
TRBV3-1/TRBV3-2	NA	TRBJ2-3	NA	CASSIAGGTSTDTQYF	TGTGCCAGCAGCATAGCCGGGGGAACTAGCACAGATACGCAGTATTTT
TRBV5-8	NA	TRBJ2-1	TRBD2	CASSPTLAGEQFF	TGTGCCAGCAGCCCAACTCTAGCGGGTGAGCAGTTCTTC
TRBV6-5	NA	TRBJ2-7	NA	CASTRDSYSYEQYF	TGTGCCAGCACCCGGGACTCCTACTCCTACGAGCAGTACTTC
TRBV9	NA	TRBJ1-4	NA	CASRRQADEKLFF	TGTGCCAGCCGACGACAGGCCGATGAAAAACTGTTTTTT
TRBV9	NA	TRBJ1-5	NA	CASSAAGNQPQHF	TGTGCCAGCAGCGCCGCGGGAAATCAGCCCCAGCATTTT
TRBV12-2	NA	TRBJ1-5	NA	CASRSGQAPGF	TGTGCAAGTCGGTCGGGACAGGCACCCGGCTTT
TRBV19	NA	TRBJ2-2	TRBD1	CATEQGADTGELFF	TGTGCCACCGAACAGGGGGCAGACACCGGGGAGCTGTTTTTT
TRBV9	NA	TRBJ2-3	TRBD2	CASSAGLAGEHTDTQYF	TGTGCCAGCAGCGCGGGACTAGCGGGGGAACACACAGATACGCAGTATTTT
TRBV20-1	NA	TRBJ1-4	NA	CSASVSGINEKLFF	TGCAGTGCTAGTGTGTCGGGGATTAATGAAAAACTGTTTTTT
TRBV25-1	NA	TRBJ2-7	NA	CASSTGIYEQYF	TGTGCCAGCAGCACAGGTATCTACGAGCAGTACTTC
TRBV5-4	NA	TRBJ2-1	NA	CASSLARDREQFF	TGTGCCAGCAGCTTGGCCAGGGATCGGGAGCAGTTCTTC
TRBV6-2/TRBV6-3	NA	TRBJ1-2	TRBD1	CASSTAGTAYGYTF	TGTGCCAGCAGTACGGCCGGGACAGCCTATGGCTACACCTTC
TRBV6-2/TRBV6-3	NA	TRBJ1-5	TRBD1	CASSYSWDRGRSNQPQHF	TGTGCCAGCAGTTACAGTTGGGACAGGGGGCGAAGCAATCAGCCCCAGCATTTT
TRBV10-3	NA	TRBJ2-3	NA	CASQGLLSTDTQYF	TGTGCCTCTCAGGGGCTCCTTAGCACAGATACGCAGTATTTT
TRBV2	once	TRBJ2-2	TRBD1	CASRGDRNTGELFF	TGTGCCAGCAGGGGGGACAGGAACACCGGGGAGCTGTTTTTT
TRBV18	NA	TRBJ2-5	TRBD1	CASSPPGTEETQYF	TGTGCCAGCTCACCACCTGGGACAGAAGAGACCCAGTACTTC
TRBV6-5	NA	TRBJ1-3	TRBD1	CASSYSRTGGNTIYF	TGTGCCAGCAGTTACTCTAGGACAGGTGGAAACACCATATATTTT
TRBV5-6	NA	TRBJ2-3	TRBD1	CASSLPLQGAASTDTQYF	TGTGCCAGCAGCTTACCCCTACAGGGGGCGGCGAGCACAGATACGCAGTATTTT
TRBV6-6	NA	TRBJ1-1	NA	CASTLDRQNTEAFF	TGTGCCAGCACCCTCGACAGACAGAACACTGAAGCTTTCTTT
TRBV9	few	TRBJ1-6	NA	CASSDGENSPLHF	TGTGCCAGCAGCGATGGGGAGAATTCACCCCTCCACTTT
TRBV9	NA	TRBJ2-3	TRBD2	CASSVTSGGAGTDTQYF	TGTGCCAGCAGCGTTACTAGCGGGGGGGCCGGCACAGATACGCAGTATTTT